Presented here are 14 T cell receptor beta chains from one specimen sequenced in a study of identical twins. From the 5' RACE reads, TCRdb called clonotypes with MiXCR, one entry per CDR3 protein. The repertoire holds roughly 540,000 distinct CDR3 sequences, with approximately 22% as singletons. Another study also made use of these data, one on T cells expressing NK-cell markers.

Source material: CD4+ T cells sorted from blood. The receptors here all came from a woman younger than 35 in good health.

This clonotype showed up just once. The chain carries TRBV30 and TRBJ1-2; D unresolved. CDR1 and CDR2 (germline): GTSNPN, SVGIG (reference sequence). The CDR3 totals 10 residues. Trimming cost V 7 bases and J 10 bases, with 13 bases left between them. In DNA form, the CDR3 reads TGTGCCTTTGGGGTCCGCTTCTACACCTTC. Protein: CAFGVRFYTF. Based on the CDR3 plus reference TRBV30 and TRBJ1-2, the full variable domain is SQTIHQWPATLVQPVGSPLSLECTVEGTSNPNLYWYRQAAGRGLQLLFYSVGIGQISSEVPQNLSASRPQDRQFILSSKKLLLSDSGFYLCAFGVRFYTFGSGTRLTVV.

This clonotype was seen a few times. V gene TRBV7-2 combines with J gene TRBJ2-7, with D unresolved. V was clipped by 1 base and J by 4 bases, with 14 bases between them. CDR3 length: 15 residues. Germline V lookup: CDR1 SGHTA, CDR2 FQGNSA. DNA for the CDR3: TGTGCCAGCAGCTTAGAGGGATCTGGACGGTACGAGCAGTACTTC. This codes for CASSLEGSGRYEQYF.

The J gene is TRBJ2-7, the V gene TRBV20-1; the D gene is possibly TRBD1 (6 bases). Between the trimmed V and J ends, which lost 5 bases and 5 bases, there was a span of 13 bases. CDR3 length: 12 residues. Germline CDR1 and CDR2: DFQATT and SNEGSKA (reference sequence). CDR3 sequence: CSAQTGFDEQYF. The DNA for the CDR3 is TGCAGTGCTCAGACAGGCTTCGACGAGCAGTACTTC.

The chain links TRBV6-1 to TRBJ2-7, with a weak D call TRBD1 (6 bases). Trimming removed 5 bases at V and 2 bases at J, with 19 bases between. CDR3 length: 16 residues. Germline V lookup: CDR1 MNHNS, CDR2 SASEGT. The CDR3 nucleotides are TGTGCCAGCAGTAAGCGCTGGGCCAGGGGTCCCTACGAGCAGTACTTC. Its translation is CASSKRWARGPYEQYF.

In this sample, this clonotype turned up a few times. This sequence joins TRBV12-3 or TRBV12-4 and TRBJ2-1; D remains ambiguous. The CDR3 runs 14 residues. V was cut by 0 bases and J by 9 bases, with 12 bases left in between. CDR3 DNA: TGTGCCAGCAGTTTAGCTCCCGGAAAATCTGAGCAGTTCTTC. Translating gives CASSLAPGKSEQFF.

The chain links TRBV20-1 to TRBJ2-2; the D gene is possibly TRBD2 (6 bases). The length of the CDR3 is 14 residues. The V end lost 6 bases, the J end lost 5 bases, and 16 bases lay between the germline ends. Germline lookup yields CDR1 DFQATT and CDR2 SNEGSKA (reference sequence). This CDR3 reads CSASDPRGTGELFF. DNA of the CDR3: TGCAGTGCCTCCGACCCCCGGGGGACCGGGGAGCTGTTTTTT.

The genes are TRBV4-2 and TRBJ1-2, with 7 bases fitting TRBD1. This CDR3 has 15 amino acids. Germline V lookup: CDR1 LGHNA, CDR2 YNFKEQ. V was clipped by 4 bases and J by 1 base; unmatched bases: 6. CDR3 protein: CASSRDSGRNYGYTF. For the CDR3, the DNA is TGTGCCAGCAGCCGGGACAGCGGACGTAACTATGGCTACACCTTC.

The J gene is TRBJ2-5, the V gene TRBV4-1; D gene unclear. Germline-derived CDR1 and CDR2 are MGHRA and YSYEKL. There are 13 residues in the CDR3. V lost 4 bases, J lost 4 bases, and 10 bases lay in between. CDR3 bases: TGCGCCAGCAGCCCCCGGAGTGGAGAGACCCAGTACTTC. This translates into CASSPRSGETQYF.

The chain is built from TRBV12-3 or TRBV12-4 and TRBJ2-1; 16 nucleotides align to TRBD2. CDR3 size: 16 residues. J was trimmed by 8 bases and V by 6 bases; bases with no gene match: 7. The CDR3 sequence: CASSPGLAGGKDEQFF. The CDR3 DNA reads TGTGCCAGCAGCCCGGGACTAGCGGGGGGGAAGGATGAGCAGTTCTTC.

The V and J genes are TRBV7-9 and TRBJ1-1; D gene ambiguous. Germline loops: CDR1 SEHNR, CDR2 FQNEAQ (reference sequence). V gave up 1 base and J gave up 0 bases, with 9 bases separating them. CDR3 size: 15 residues. This chain's CDR3 is CASSLDYAMNTEAFF. CDR3 nucleotide sequence: TGTGCCAGCAGCTTAGATTACGCCATGAACACTGAAGCTTTCTTT.

The chain is built from TRBV10-3 and TRBJ1-1, with unresolved D. CDR3 length: 12 amino acids. V was clipped by 4 bases and J by 5 bases, with 8 bases between them. CDR1 and CDR2 (germline): ENHRY, SYGVKD. CDR3 protein: CAISVGRTEAFF. The DNA of the CDR3 is TGTGCCATCAGTGTAGGGAGGACTGAAGCTTTCTTT.

Comment on this clonotype: One end of the junction fails to match germline, which may point to a read error. The V call is TRBV20-1, the J call TRBJ2-7, with 7 bases that match TRBD2. The V gene's germline CDR1 is DFQATT and CDR2 SNEGSKA (reference sequence). The CDR3 runs 14 residues. The CDR3 is CSAREGTNSYEQYF. The DNA for the CDR3 is TGCAGTGCGAGAGAAGGGACTAACTCCTACGAGCAGTACTTC.

This clonotype was observed at least ten times. The rearrangement links TRBV10-3 to TRBJ2-1, with D maybe TRBD1 (6 bases). Trimming removed 3 bases at V and 8 bases at J, with 17 bases between. CDR1 is ENHRY and CDR2 is SYGVKD in the germline V gene. The CDR3 is made up of 15 amino acids. CDR3 loop: CAISERQERRDEQFF. As DNA, the CDR3 is TGTGCCATCAGTGAACGACAGGAGAGACGAGATGAGCAGTTCTTC.

In DNA form, the CDR3 reads TGTGCCAGCAGATACAGGGGGCTTGGAAACACCATATATTTT. It codes for CASRYRGLGNTIYF. The V call is TRBV2, the J call TRBJ1-3, with TRBD1 identical over 9 bases. Germline values: CDR1 SNHLY, CDR2 FYNNEI. The CDR3 runs 14 residues. Germline trimming cut 6 bases from V and 3 bases from J; bases unmatched to any gene: 3.